The 10 T cell receptor beta chains presented below share a single source sample, sequenced in a study of shared clonotypes between healthy human individuals. Sequenced by immunoSEQ multiplex PCR; TCRdb stores in-frame clones only, minus some. The sample contains over a million clones, around 98% of which appear only once. Sample: naive CD4+ T cells sorted from blood. Sample subset: CD45RA+ positively selected. The source is a man aged 30 to 39 in good health.

The genes are TRBV5-5 and TRBJ2-5; tentative D call: TRBD1 (6 bases). This CDR3 spans 14 amino acids. The germline CDR1 and CDR2 sequences are SGHKS and YYEKEE (reference sequence). V was shortened by 1 base and J by 5 bases, with 12 bases between the two germline ends. In DNA, the CDR3 is TGTGCCAGCAGCTTGCTTGTTACAGGGGAGACCCAGTACTTC. Its translation is CASSLLVTGETQYF. The complete variable domain, with remaining parts taken from reference TRBV5-5 and TRBJ2-5, reads DAGVTQSPTHLIKTRGQQVTLRCSPISGHKSVSWYQQVLGQGPQFIFQYYEKEERGRGNFPDRFSARQFPNYSSELNVNALLLGDSALYLCASSLLVTGETQYFGPGTRLLVL.

The chain carries TRBV10-3 and TRBJ2-5; TRBD2 aligns across 13 bases. This CDR3 region has 16 residues. V lost 6 bases, J lost 7 bases, and 11 bases stayed unmatched. Per germline, CDR1 ENHRY and CDR2 SYGVKD. The chain's CDR3 is CAISQRTSGGGVTQYF. DNA of the CDR3: TGTGCCATCAGCCAGAGGACTAGCGGGGGCGGGGTGACCCAGTACTTC.

V gene TRBV7-9 combines with J gene TRBJ2-7, with 12 bases aligning to TRBD2. Trimming removed 5 bases from V and 2 bases from J; junction bases left unmatched: 10. CDR1 is SEHNR, CDR2 FQNEAQ, per germline (reference sequence). The CDR3 runs to 17 residues. CDR3 sequence reads: CASSNQLRTSGTYEQYF. Written as DNA, the CDR3 is TGTGCCAGCAGCAACCAACTAAGGACTAGCGGGACCTACGAGCAGTACTTC.

The chain joins TRBV11-3 to TRBJ2-1; 13 bases map to TRBD2. Germline CDR1 SGHNT, CDR2 YENEEA. CDR3 length: 16 amino acids. The junction had 8 bases not matched to a gene; V was cut back by 2 bases and J by 10 bases. The CDR3 nucleotides are TGTGCCAGCAGCTTATCCTTCGGGACTAGCGGGACGGAGCAGTTCTTC. The encoded protein is CASSLSFGTSGTEQFF.

The chain links TRBV25-1 to TRBJ1-1, with a possible D match to TRBD1 (5 bases). With 0 bases removed from V and 11 bases from J, the gap between germline ends came to 10 bases. This CDR3 spans 12 amino acids. From germline, CDR1 is MGHDK and CDR2 SYGVNS. CDR3 in amino acids: CASSEYEGRAFF. In DNA form, the CDR3 reads TGTGCCAGCAGTGAATACGAGGGGCGCGCTTTCTTT.

The chain carries TRBV6-5 and TRBJ2-7, with TRBD1 matching 8 bases. CDR3 size: 14 residues. Germline loops: CDR1 MNHEY, CDR2 SVGAGI. Trimming took 4 bases from V and 7 from J; bases not matched to a gene: 9. The CDR3 DNA reads as TGTGCCAGCAGTTGGGGACAGGCGGCGCTTGAGCAGTACTTC. Its translation: CASSWGQAALEQYF.

This clone occurred once. The chain couples TRBV11-2 to TRBJ2-1, with 11 bases aligning to TRBD2. In germline, CDR1 is SGHAT, CDR2 FQNNGV. V dropped 2 bases and J dropped 10; count of bases not matched to a gene: 16. This CDR3 has 18 amino acids. The CDR3 sequence: CASSLPHVAGGPRYEQFF. In DNA, the CDR3 is TGTGCCAGCAGCTTACCACACGTAGCGGGAGGGCCAAGGTACGAGCAGTTCTTC.

V usage is TRBV7-2 and J usage is TRBJ2-7, with 7 bases identical to TRBD2. Germline CDR1 is SGHTA and CDR2 is FQGNSA. Germline trimming cut 4 bases from V and 6 bases from J; bases unmatched to any gene: 6. The CDR3 contains 13 residues. The CDR3 sequence: CASSSREALEQYF. In DNA form, the CDR3 reads TGTGCCAGCAGCTCCCGGGAGGCCCTCGAGCAGTACTTC. The variable domain in full, with the rest retrieved from reference TRBV7-2 and TRBJ2-7, is GAGVSQSPSNKVTEKGKDVELRCDPISGHTALYWYRQSLGQGLEFLIYFQGNSAPDKSGLPSDRFSAERTGGSVSTLTIQRTQQEDSAVYLCASSSREALEQYFGPGTRLTVT.

The V and J genes are TRBV10-2 and TRBJ2-1; 7 nucleotides match TRBD2. Per the germline V gene, CDR1 is WSHSY and CDR2 is SAAADI. This CDR3 contains 17 residues. V gave up 4 bases and J gave up 0 bases; unmatched junction bases: 9. The CDR3 sequence: CASSGGGVVSSYNEQFF. CDR3 bases: TGCGCCAGCAGTGGCGGGGGAGTGGTAAGCTCCTACAATGAGCAGTTCTTC.

A word on this clone: The same CDR3 arises from other DNA sequences in this sample as well. This chain connects TRBV5-1 to TRBJ2-3, with D unresolved. Germline values: CDR1 SGHRS, CDR2 YFSETQ. V was cut by 0 bases and J by 0 bases, with 5 bases left in between. CDR3 length: 14 residues. The CDR3 region has the DNA TGCGCCAGCAGCTTGGGAACCAGCACAGATACGCAGTATTTT. Its protein is CASSLGTSTDTQYF.